Following are 18 T cell receptor beta chains from one sample sequenced in a study of blood T cell repertoires in COVID-19. Some clones are missing from TCRdb's copy, which holds only in-frame ones; the method was immunoSEQ multiplex PCR. The sample carries 45,000 or so clones, roughly 84% recorded once. Sequences were obtained from peripheral blood. All receptors derive from a woman in her 70s with acute or convalescent COVID-19.

This clone has only one observation. The chain couples TRBV7-2 to TRBJ1-5, with a weak D call TRBD1 (6 bases). The CDR3 covers 13 residues. Germline V gene data show CDR1 as SGHTA and CDR2 as FQGNSA. V lost 2 bases to trimming and J lost 7 bases, with 9 bases between them. The CDR3, as DNA: TGTGCCAGCAGCTTACAGGGGCGGCAGCCCCAGCATTTT. Protein: CASSLQGRQPQHF.

This rearrangement joins TRBV7-9 to TRBJ1-3, with 7 bases that match TRBD1. CDR3 length: 13 amino acids. Per the germline V gene, CDR1 is SEHNR and CDR2 is FQNEAQ (reference sequence). V shed 5 bases and J 15 bases; nucleotides not matched to a gene: 13. The DNA of the CDR3 is TGTGCCAGCAGCGACCCGGGACAGATTACTTCATATTTT. Amino acid sequence: CASSDPGQITSYF.

The V and J genes are TRBV4-2 and TRBJ2-7; 9 bases are a match to TRBD2. Per the germline V gene, CDR1 is LGHNA and CDR2 is YNFKEQ. V lost 1 base to trimming and J lost 7 bases; unmatched junction nucleotides: 8. The CDR3 spans 15 residues. CDR3 nucleotides: TGTGCCAGCAGCCAAGGGCGGACTAGCGTCGGAGAGCAGTACTTC. It translates to CASSQGRTSVGEQYF.

The rearrangement uses TRBV9 and TRBJ2-5; possible D gene TRBD1, 7 bases. V was trimmed by 4 bases and J by 5 bases, leaving 12 bases between them. The CDR3 has 13 residues. Germline assignment: CDR1 SGDLS and CDR2 YYNGEE. The CDR3 coding sequence is TGTGCCAGCAGCTCGACAGGGACTGAGACCCAGTACTTC. This codes for CASSSTGTETQYF.

The V gene is TRBV14, the J gene TRBJ1-2; D might be TRBD1 (6 bases). Per the germline V gene, CDR1 is SGHDN and CDR2 is FVKESK. Trimming stripped 0 bases from V and 8 bases from J, with 19 bases between. This CDR3 region has 16 residues. This CDR3 is CASSQDWGGRLGGYTF. Written as DNA, the CDR3 is TGTGCCAGCAGCCAAGACTGGGGGGGCCGACTAGGAGGCTACACCTTC. Complete variable domain (other parts from reference TRBV14 and TRBJ1-2): EAGVTQFPSHSVIEKGQTVTLRCDPISGHDNLYWYRRVMGKEIKFLLHFVKESKQDESGMPNNRFLAERTGGTYSTLKVQPAELEDSGVYFCASSQDWGGRLGGYTFGSGTRLTVV.

The rearrangement joins TRBV12-3 or TRBV12-4 to TRBJ1-2; perhaps TRBD1 as D (6 bases). The CDR3 covers 13 residues. Trimming cost V 11 bases and J 4 bases, with 17 bases left between them. DNA of the CDR3: TGTGCCCAGCAGGGGAAAGAGACCTATGGCTACACCTTC. Amino acid sequence: CAQQGKETYGYTF.

This chain connects TRBV9 to TRBJ2-2; 7 bases align to TRBD1. V lost 4 bases and J lost 2; bases outside the gene matches: 11. This CDR3 comprises 17 residues. Germline V gene data show CDR1 as SGDLS and CDR2 as YYNGEE. CDR3 region: CASSPLRGTVNTGELFF. CDR3 in DNA: TGTGCCAGCAGCCCCCTAAGAGGGACAGTCAACACCGGGGAGCTGTTTTTT. The entire variable domain, with the rest obtained from reference TRBV9 and TRBJ2-2, is as follows: DSGVTQTPKHLITATGQRVTLRCSPRSGDLSVYWYQQSLDQGLQFLIQYYNGEERAKGNILERFSAQQFPDLHSELNLSSLELGDSALYFCASSPLRGTVNTGELFFGEGSRLTVL.

The chain employs TRBV6-5 and TRBJ2-7, with TRBD2 matching over 8 bases. Germline values: CDR1 MNHEY, CDR2 SVGAGI. This CDR3 is built from 15 residues. Trimming cost V 2 bases and J 4 bases; bases outside gene matches: 7. DNA of the CDR3: TGTGCCAGCAGTTACGGCTTTTCGGGGGGGTACGAGCAGTACTTC. Protein: CASSYGFSGGYEQYF.

The chain carries TRBV19 and TRBJ1-1; no firm D call. The CDR3 is 13 residues long. Trimming took 7 bases from V and 1 from J, leaving 10 bases between them. Germline assignment: CDR1 LNHDA and CDR2 SQIVND (reference sequence). CDR3 residues: CASMVRRNTEAFF. The CDR3 bases are TGTGCCAGTATGGTGCGGAGGAACACTGAAGCTTTCTTT.

In its sample, this clone was seen once. The CDR3 here is CSVDRGTYNEQFF. In DNA form, the CDR3 reads TGCAGCGTGGACAGGGGCACCTACAATGAGCAGTTCTTC. The chain links TRBV29-1 to TRBJ2-1, with TRBD1 matching over 9 bases. V was pared by 6 bases and J by 2 bases, with 2 bases of the junction left unmatched. CDR3 length equals 13 residues. Per germline, CDR1 SQVTM and CDR2 ANQGSEA.

V usage is TRBV30 and J usage is TRBJ2-3; tentative D call: TRBD2 (5 bases). The V gene lost 0 bases and the J gene lost 2 bases, with 21 bases spanning the gap. Germline CDR1 GTSNPN, CDR2 SVGIG (reference sequence). This CDR3 is 18 amino acids long. The CDR3 spells CAWSVRVGVGLATDTQYF. CDR3 in DNA: TGTGCCTGGAGTGTACGAGTCGGGGTCGGCCTGGCCACAGATACGCAGTATTTT.

The chain couples TRBV27 to TRBJ2-5, with TRBD1 identical over 8 bases. Unmatched junction bases numbered 7, after V lost 5 bases and J lost 2 bases. This CDR3 contains 15 residues. Germline lookup yields CDR1 MNHEY and CDR2 SMNVEV (reference sequence). CDR3: CASSRTGTPQETQYF. The CDR3 DNA reads TGTGCCAGCAGTCGGACAGGGACCCCTCAAGAGACCCAGTACTTC.

J is TRBJ1-2 and V is TRBV5-5; 8 nucleotides line up with TRBD1. Trimming cost V 4 bases and J 7 bases; bases outside gene matches: 6. The length of the CDR3 is 13 residues. Germline V gives CDR1 SGHKS, CDR2 YYEKEE (reference sequence). Here the CDR3 DNA reads TGTGCCAGCAGCCATGGACAGGGAGCTGGCTACACCTTC. Translation gives CASSHGQGAGYTF.

The chain is built from TRBV24-1 and TRBJ2-2; D gene uncertain. The V and J ends lost 0 bases and 8 bases respectively, with 6 bases between them. The V gene's germline CDR1 is KGHDR and CDR2 SFDVKD. There are 13 residues in the CDR3. CDR3 coding DNA: TGTGCCACCAGTGATTTGGCGTCTGGGGAGCTGTTTTTT. Its protein is CATSDLASGELFF.

The chain is built from TRBV2 and TRBJ1-2; 7 nucleotides agree with TRBD1. Germline V gene data show CDR1 as SNHLY and CDR2 as FYNNEI. V lost 3 bases to trimming and J lost 7 bases; unmatched junction nucleotides: 2. The CDR3 has 12 residues. Here the CDR3 DNA reads TGTGCCAGCAGTGAGACAGGGTTTGGCTACACCTTC. Protein product: CASSETGFGYTF.

This chain connects TRBV4-3 to TRBJ2-3; D might be TRBD2 (6 bases). Trimming left V 0 bases short and J 9 bases short, with 19 bases between. The CDR3 runs to 16 residues. The germline V gene has CDR1 LGHNA and CDR2 YSLEER. The CDR3 reads CASSQEGGPRQITQYF. For the CDR3, the DNA is TGCGCCAGCAGCCAAGAAGGAGGGCCACGACAGATAACGCAGTATTTT.

This chain joins TRBV24-1 and TRBJ1-1; tentatively, D is TRBD1 (6 bases). The V end was cut by 0 bases, the J end by 11 bases, with 9 bases between. Germline CDR1 is KGHDR and CDR2 is SFDVKD. The CDR3 sequence is 12 residues long. The CDR3: CATSDLAGAAFF. DNA of the CDR3: TGTGCCACCAGTGATTTGGCGGGGGCTGCTTTCTTT.

This chain connects TRBV21-1 to TRBJ1-5; the table assigns TRBD1, which was not confirmed against the DNA. TRBV21-1 is a pseudogene. The CDR3 length is 15 residues. The CDR3 DNA reads as TGTGCCAGCAGCAAAACCCCCAGGGAAGACCAGCCCCAGCATTTT. Encoded protein: CASSKTPREDQPQHF.